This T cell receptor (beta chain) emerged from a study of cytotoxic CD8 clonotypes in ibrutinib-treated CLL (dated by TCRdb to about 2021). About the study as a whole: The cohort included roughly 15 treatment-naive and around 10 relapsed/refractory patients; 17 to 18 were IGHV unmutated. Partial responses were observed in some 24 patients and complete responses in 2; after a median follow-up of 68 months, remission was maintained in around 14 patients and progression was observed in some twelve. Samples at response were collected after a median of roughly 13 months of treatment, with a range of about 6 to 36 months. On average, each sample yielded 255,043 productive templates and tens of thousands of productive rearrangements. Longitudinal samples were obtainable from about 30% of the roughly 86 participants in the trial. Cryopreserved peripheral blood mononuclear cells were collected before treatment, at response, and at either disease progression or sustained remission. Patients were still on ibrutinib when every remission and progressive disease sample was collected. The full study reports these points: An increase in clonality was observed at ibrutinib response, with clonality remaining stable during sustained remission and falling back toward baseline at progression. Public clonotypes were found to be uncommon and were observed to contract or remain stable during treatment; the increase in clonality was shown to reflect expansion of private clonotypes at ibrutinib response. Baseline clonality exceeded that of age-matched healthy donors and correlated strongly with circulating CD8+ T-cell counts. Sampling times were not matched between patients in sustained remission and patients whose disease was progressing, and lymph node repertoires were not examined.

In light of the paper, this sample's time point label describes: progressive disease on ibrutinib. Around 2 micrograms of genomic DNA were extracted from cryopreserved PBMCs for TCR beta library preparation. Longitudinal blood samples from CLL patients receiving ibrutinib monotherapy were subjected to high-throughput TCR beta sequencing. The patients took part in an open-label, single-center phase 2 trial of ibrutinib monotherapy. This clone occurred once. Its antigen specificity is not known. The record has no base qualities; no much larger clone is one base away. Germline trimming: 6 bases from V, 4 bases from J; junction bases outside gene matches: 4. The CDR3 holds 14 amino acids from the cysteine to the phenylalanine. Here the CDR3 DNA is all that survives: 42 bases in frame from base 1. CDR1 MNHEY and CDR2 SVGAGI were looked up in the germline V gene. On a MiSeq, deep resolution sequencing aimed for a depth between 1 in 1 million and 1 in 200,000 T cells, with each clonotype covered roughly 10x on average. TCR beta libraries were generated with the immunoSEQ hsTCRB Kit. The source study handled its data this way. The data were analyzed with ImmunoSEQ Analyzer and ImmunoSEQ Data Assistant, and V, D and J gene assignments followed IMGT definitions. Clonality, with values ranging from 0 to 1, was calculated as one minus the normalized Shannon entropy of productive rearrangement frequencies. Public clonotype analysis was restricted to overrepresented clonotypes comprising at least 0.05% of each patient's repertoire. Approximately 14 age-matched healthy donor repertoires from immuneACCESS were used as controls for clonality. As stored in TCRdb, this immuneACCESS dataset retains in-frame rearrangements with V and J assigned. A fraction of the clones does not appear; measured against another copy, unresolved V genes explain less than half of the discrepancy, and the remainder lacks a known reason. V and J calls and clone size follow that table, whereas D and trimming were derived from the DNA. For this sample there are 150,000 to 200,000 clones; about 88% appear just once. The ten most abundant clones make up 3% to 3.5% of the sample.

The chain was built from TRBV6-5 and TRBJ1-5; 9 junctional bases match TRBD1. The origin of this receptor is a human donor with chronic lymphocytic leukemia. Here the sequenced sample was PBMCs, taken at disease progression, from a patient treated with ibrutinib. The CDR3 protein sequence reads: CASRIGTGNQPQHF. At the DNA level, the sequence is TGTGCCAGCAGGATAGGGACAGGGAATCAGCCCCAGCATTTT.